This TCR beta chain is drawn from a study of shared clonotypes between healthy human individuals. In the case of this clone: As yet, its antigen is unknown.

Study-wide results and caveats: Donor clonotype sharing was expected to depend on sequencing depth.

CD8 memory merged CD45RO+ cells and CCR7-negative CD45RA+ TemRA cells into one population. The authors ran the assay at deep level. Authors' analysis steps: In the immunoSEQ data, sequences were junction-only and lacked quality scores, so filtering differed. Sequenced by immunoSEQ multiplex PCR; TCRdb stores in-frame clones only, minus some. The DNA gave D and trimming, while V, J and clone size come from that table. The sample includes about 95,000 clones, roughly two thirds of them seen just once. The length of the CDR3 is 16 residues. CDR1 LNHDA and CDR2 SQIVND come from the germline V gene (reference sequence). Trimming shortened V by 4 bases and J by 2 bases, and 16 bases separated the two germline ends.

The V gene is TRBV19, the J gene TRBJ2-3; D is perhaps TRBD1 (6 bases). The sample consisted of memory CD8+ T cells sorted from blood. As to subset: CD45RO+ cells pooled with CCR7-negative TemRA cells. The receptor's source is a man aged 25 to 40 in good health. The CDR3 DNA is TGTGCCAGTAGTAACCCCACAGGGAAAATCACAGATACGCAGTATTTT. Its translation: CASSNPTGKITDTQYF. Variable domain in full (rest from reference TRBV19 and TRBJ2-3): DGGITQSPKYLFRKEGQNVTLSCEQNLNHDAMYWYRQDPGQGLRLIYYSQIVNDFQKGDIAEGYSVSREKKESFPLTVTSAQKNPTAFYLCASSNPTGKITDTQYFGPGTRLTVL.